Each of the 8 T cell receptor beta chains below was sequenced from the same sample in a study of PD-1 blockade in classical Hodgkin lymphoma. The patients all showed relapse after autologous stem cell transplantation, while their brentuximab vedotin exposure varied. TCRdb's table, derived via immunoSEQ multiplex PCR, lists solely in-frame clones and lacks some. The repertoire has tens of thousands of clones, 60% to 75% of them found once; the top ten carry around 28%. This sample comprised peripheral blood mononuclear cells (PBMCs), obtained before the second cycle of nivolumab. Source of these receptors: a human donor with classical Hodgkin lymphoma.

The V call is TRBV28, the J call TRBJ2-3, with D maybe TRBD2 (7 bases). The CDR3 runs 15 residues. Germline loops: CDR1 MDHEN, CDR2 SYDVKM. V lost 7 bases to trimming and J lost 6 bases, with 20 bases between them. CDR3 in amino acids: CASIPRGAKGDTQYF. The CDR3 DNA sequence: TGTGCCAGCATTCCTCGGGGGGCCAAGGGGGATACGCAGTATTTT.

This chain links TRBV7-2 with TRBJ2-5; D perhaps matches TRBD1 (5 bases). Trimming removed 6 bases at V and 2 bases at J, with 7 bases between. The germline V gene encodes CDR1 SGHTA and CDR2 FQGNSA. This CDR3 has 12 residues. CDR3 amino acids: CASRGPQETQYF. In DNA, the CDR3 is TGTGCCAGCAGGGGGCCTCAAGAGACCCAGTACTTC. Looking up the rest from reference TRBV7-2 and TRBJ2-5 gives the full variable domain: GAGVSQSPSNKVTEKGKDVELRCDPISGHTALYWYRQSLGQGLEFLIYFQGNSAPDKSGLPSDRFSAERTGGSVSTLTIQRTQQEDSAVYLCASRGPQETQYFGPGTRLLVL.

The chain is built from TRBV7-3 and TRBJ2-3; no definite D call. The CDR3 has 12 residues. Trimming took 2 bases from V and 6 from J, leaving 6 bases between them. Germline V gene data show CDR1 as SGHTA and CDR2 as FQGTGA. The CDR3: CASSLGRDTQYF. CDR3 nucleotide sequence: TGTGCCAGCAGCTTAGGAAGGGATACGCAGTATTTT. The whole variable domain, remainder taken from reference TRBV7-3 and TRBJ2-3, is GAGVSQTPSNKVTEKGKYVELRCDPISGHTALYWYRQSLGQGPEFLIYFQGTGAADDSGLPNDRFFAVRPEGSVSTLKIQRTERGDSAVYLCASSLGRDTQYFGPGTRLTVL.

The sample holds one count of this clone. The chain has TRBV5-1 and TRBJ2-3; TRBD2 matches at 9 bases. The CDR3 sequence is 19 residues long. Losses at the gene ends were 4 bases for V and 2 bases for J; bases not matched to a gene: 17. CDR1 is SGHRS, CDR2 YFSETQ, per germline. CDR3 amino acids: CASSELPGLASRDTDTQYF. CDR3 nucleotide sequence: TGCGCCAGCAGCGAGTTACCGGGACTAGCTTCTCGGGACACAGATACGCAGTATTTT. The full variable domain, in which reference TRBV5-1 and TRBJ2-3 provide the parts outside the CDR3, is KAGVTQTPRYLIKTRGQQVTLSCSPISGHRSVSWYQQTPGQGLQFLFEYFSETQRNKGNFPGRFSGRQFSNSRSEMNVSTLELGDSALYLCASSELPGLASRDTDTQYFGPGTRLTVL.

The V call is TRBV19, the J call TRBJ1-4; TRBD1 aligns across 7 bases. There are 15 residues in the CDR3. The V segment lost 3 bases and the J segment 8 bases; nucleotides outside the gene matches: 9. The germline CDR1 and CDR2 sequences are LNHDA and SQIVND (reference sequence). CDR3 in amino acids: CASSIGWTGGEKLFF. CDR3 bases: TGTGCCAGTAGTATCGGTTGGACAGGCGGGGAAAAACTGTTTTTT.

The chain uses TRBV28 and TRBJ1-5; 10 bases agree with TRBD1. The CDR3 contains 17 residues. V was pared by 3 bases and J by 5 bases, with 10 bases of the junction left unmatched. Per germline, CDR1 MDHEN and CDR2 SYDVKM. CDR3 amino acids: CASSFGTGEGLDQPQHF. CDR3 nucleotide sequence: TGTGCCAGCAGTTTCGGGACAGGGGAGGGACTAGATCAGCCCCAGCATTTT.

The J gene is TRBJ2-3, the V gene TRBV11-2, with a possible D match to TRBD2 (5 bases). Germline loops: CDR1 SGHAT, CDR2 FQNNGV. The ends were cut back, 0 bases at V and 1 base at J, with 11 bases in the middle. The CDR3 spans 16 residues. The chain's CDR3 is CASSLDAGVRTDTQYF. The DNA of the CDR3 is TGTGCCAGCAGCTTAGACGCCGGGGTCCGCACAGATACGCAGTATTTT.

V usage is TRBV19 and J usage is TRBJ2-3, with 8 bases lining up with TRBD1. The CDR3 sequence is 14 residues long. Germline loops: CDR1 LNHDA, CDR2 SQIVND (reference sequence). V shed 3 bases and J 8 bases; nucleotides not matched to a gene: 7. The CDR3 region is CASSMGQALGTQYF. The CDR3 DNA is TGTGCCAGTAGTATGGGACAGGCCCTCGGTACGCAGTATTTT.